This T cell receptor (beta chain) was sequenced for a study of cytomegalovirus exposure and HLA in healthy donors. Overall study results and limits: Some TCR beta chains (approximately 180 of them) were listed as cytomegalovirus-associated.

The PCR employed 60 Vbeta primers together with 13 Jbeta primers. Produced via immunoSEQ multiplex PCR; TCRdb's table is partial and in-frame only. The table lists some 170,000 clones, less than 80% of them singletons. Looked up from germline, CDR1 is MDHEN and CDR2 is SYDVKM. The length of the CDR3 is 15 residues. V was trimmed by 7 bases and J by 2 bases, leaving 15 bases between them. Concerning this clone itself: Its antigen is unknown.

This chain joins TRBV28 and TRBJ2-1; perhaps TRBD2 as D (6 bases). This clonotype was sampled from a man between 35 and 55 years old in good health and CMV-seronegative. The sequenced sample was PBMCs. The CDR3 reads CASTPGGGPYNEQFF. The DNA for the CDR3 is TGTGCCAGCACCCCCGGGGGAGGCCCCTACAATGAGCAGTTCTTC.